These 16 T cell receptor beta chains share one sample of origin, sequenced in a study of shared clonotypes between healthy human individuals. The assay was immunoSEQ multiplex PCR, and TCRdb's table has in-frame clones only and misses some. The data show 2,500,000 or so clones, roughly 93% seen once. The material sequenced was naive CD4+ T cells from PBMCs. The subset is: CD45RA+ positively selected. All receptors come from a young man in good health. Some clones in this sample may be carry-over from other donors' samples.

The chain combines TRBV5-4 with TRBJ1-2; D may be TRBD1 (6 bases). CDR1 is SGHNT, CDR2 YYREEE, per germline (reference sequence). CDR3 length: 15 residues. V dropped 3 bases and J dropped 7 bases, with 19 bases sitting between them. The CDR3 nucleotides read TGTGCCAGCAGCTCGGGTGGGGGCCAGTCAGGTGGCTACACCTTC. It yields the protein CASSSGGGQSGGYTF.

CDR3 DNA: TGTGCCATCAGTGAGTCTAGCGGACCTAGGAATGAAAAACTGTTTTTT. Its translation: CAISESSGPRNEKLFF. The chain combines TRBV10-3 with TRBJ1-4, with D unresolved. V shed 0 bases and J shed 5 bases, with 13 bases lying between them. This CDR3 has 16 residues. The germline V gene encodes CDR1 ENHRY and CDR2 SYGVKD.

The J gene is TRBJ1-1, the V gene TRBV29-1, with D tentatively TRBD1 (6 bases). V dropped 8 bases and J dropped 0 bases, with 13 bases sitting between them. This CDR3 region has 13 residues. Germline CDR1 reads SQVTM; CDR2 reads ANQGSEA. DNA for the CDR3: TGCAGCTTCCTACAGGGTCTGAACACTGAAGCTTTCTTT. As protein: CSFLQGLNTEAFF.

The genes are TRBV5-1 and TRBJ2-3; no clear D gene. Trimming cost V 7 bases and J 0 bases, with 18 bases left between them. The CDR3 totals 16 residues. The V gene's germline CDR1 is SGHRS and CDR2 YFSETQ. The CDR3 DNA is TGCGCCAGCGACCCTACAAGTAGCCGCAGCACAGATACGCAGTATTTT. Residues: CASDPTSSRSTDTQYF.

CDR3 in DNA: TGTGCCAGCAGCTTAGCGGGGCTGCAAGAGACCCAGTACTTC. Amino acids: CASSLAGLQETQYF. The chain combines TRBV11-3 with TRBJ2-5; D is perhaps TRBD1 or TRBD2 (5 bases each). Germline lookup yields CDR1 SGHNT and CDR2 YENEEA. The CDR3 sequence is 14 residues long. The V gene lost 1 base and the J gene lost 2 bases, with 8 bases spanning the gap.

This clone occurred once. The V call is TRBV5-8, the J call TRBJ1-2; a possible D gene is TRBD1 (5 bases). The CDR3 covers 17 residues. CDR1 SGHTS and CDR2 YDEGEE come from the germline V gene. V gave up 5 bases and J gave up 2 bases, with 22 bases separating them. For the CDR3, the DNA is TGTGCCAGCAGTTTTCTTGCCAGGGTGGGGTCCAACTATGGCTACACCTTC. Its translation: CASSFLARVGSNYGYTF.

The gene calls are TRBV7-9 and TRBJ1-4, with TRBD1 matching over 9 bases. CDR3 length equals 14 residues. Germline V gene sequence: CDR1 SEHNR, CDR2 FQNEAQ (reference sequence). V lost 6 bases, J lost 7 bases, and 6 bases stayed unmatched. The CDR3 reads CASRAGTGSEKLFF. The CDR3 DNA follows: TGTGCCAGCAGAGCCGGGACAGGGAGTGAAAAACTGTTTTTT.

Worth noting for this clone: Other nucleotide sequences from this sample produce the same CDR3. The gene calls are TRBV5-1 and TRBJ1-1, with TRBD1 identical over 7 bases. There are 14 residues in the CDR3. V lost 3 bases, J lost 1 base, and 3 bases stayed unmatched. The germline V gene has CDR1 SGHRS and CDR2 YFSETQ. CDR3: CASSSQGGNTEAFF. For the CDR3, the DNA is TGCGCCAGCAGCTCCCAGGGGGGGAACACTGAAGCTTTCTTT. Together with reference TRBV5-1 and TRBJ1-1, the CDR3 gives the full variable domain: KAGVTQTPRYLIKTRGQQVTLSCSPISGHRSVSWYQQTPGQGLQFLFEYFSETQRNKGNFPGRFSGRQFSNSRSEMNVSTLELGDSALYLCASSSQGGNTEAFFGQGTRLTVV.

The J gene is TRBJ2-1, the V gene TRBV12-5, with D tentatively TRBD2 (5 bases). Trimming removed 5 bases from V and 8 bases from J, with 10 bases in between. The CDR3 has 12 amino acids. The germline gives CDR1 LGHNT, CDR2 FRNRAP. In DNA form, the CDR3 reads TGTGCTAGTGGTAAGGAGGACCATGAGCAGTTCTTC. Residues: CASGKEDHEQFF. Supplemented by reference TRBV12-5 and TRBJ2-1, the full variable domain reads DARVTQTPRHKVTEMGQEVTMRCQPILGHNTVFWYRQTMMQGLELLAYFRNRAPLDDSGMPKDRFSAEMPDATLATLKIQPSEPRDSAVYFCASGKEDHEQFFGPGTRLTVL.

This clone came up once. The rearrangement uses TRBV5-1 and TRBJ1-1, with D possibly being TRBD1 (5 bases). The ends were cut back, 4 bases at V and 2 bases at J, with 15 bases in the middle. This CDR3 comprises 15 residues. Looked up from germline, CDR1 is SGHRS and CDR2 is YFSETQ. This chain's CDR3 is CASSRGAQGNTEAFF. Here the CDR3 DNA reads TGCGCCAGCAGCCGAGGGGCGCAGGGCAACACTGAAGCTTTCTTT. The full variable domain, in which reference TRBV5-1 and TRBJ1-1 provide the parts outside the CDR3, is KAGVTQTPRYLIKTRGQQVTLSCSPISGHRSVSWYQQTPGQGLQFLFEYFSETQRNKGNFPGRFSGRQFSNSRSEMNVSTLELGDSALYLCASSRGAQGNTEAFFGQGTRLTVV.

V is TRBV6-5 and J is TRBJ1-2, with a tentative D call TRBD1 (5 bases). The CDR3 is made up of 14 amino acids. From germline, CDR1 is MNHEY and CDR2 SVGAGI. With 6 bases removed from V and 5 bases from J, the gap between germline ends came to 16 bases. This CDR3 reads CASRKGPGGYGYTF. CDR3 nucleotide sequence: TGTGCCAGCAGGAAGGGACCGGGGGGTTATGGCTACACCTTC.

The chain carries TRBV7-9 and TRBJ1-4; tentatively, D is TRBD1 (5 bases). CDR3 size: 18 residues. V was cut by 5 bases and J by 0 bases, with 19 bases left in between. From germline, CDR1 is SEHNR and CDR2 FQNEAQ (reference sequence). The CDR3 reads CASSKAIGDPSTNEKLFF. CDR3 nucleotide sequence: TGTGCCAGCAGCAAAGCCATCGGGGACCCTTCAACTAATGAAAAACTGTTTTTT.

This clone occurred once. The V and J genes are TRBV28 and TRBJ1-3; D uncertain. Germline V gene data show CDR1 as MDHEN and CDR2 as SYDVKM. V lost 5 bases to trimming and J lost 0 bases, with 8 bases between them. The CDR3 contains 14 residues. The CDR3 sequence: CASSVGFSGNTIYF. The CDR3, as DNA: TGTGCCAGCAGTGTGGGGTTCTCTGGAAACACCATATATTTT.

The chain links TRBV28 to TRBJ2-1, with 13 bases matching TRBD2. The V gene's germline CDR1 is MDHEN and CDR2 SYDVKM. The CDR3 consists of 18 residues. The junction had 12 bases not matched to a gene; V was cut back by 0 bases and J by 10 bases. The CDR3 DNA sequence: TGTGCCAGCAGTTTATGGAGGTCACCGGGACTAGCGGGAACAGAGCAGTTCTTC. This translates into CASSLWRSPGLAGTEQFF.

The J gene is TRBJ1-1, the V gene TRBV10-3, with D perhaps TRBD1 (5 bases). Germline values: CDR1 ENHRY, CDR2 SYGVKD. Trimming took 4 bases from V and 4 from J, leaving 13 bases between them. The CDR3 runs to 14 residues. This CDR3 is CAISAGTYGTEAFF. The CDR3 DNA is TGTGCCATCAGTGCTGGGACGTACGGCACTGAAGCTTTCTTT.

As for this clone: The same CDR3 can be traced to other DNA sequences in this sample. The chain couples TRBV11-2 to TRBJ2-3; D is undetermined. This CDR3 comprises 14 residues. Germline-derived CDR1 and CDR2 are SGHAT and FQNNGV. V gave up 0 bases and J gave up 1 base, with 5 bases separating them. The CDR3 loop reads CASSLDRGTDTQYF. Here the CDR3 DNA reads TGTGCCAGCAGCTTAGATCGCGGCACAGATACGCAGTATTTT. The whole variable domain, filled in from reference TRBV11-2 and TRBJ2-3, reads EAGVAQSPRYKIIEKRQSVAFWCNPISGHATLYWYQQILGQGPKLLIQFQNNGVVDDSQLPKDRFSAERLKGVDSTLKIQPAKLEDSAVYLCASSLDRGTDTQYFGPGTRLTVL.